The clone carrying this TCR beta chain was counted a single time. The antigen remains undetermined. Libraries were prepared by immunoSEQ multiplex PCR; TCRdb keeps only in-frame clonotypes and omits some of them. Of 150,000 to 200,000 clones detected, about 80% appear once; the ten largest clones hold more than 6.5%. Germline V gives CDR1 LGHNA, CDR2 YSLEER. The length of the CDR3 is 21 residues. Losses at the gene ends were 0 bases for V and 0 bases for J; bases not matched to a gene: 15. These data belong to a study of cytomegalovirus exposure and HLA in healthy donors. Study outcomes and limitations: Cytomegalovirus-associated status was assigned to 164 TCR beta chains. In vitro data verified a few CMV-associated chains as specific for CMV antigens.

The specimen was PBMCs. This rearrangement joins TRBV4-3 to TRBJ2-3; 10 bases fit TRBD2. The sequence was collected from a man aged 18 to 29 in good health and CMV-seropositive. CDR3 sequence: CASSQDLRASGRLVSTDTQYF. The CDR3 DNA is TGCGCCAGCAGCCAAGATTTAAGGGCTAGCGGGAGATTGGTGAGCACAGATACGCAGTATTTT.